This T cell receptor beta chain stems from a study of blood T cell repertoires in COVID-19. Study background: COVID-19 samples from acute and convalescent phases originated in the United States, Italy and Spain. The cDNA or gDNA used as material had been derived from T cells, B-cell-depleted T cells, or PBMCs.

Trimming at V came to 6 bases and at J to 11 bases, leaving 6 bases not matched to a gene. This CDR3 has 12 amino acids. In the authors' methods: Estimation of nucleated cell counts was performed using reference gene primer amplification. Generated by immunoSEQ multiplex PCR, the TCRdb table keeps only in-frame clones and is missing some. V, J and clone size derive from that table, while D and trimming were established from the DNA sequence. The table shows 200,000 to 300,000 clones, with around 80% occurring only once. This chain uses TRBV12-3 or TRBV12-4 with TRBJ2-5, with 10 bases fitting TRBD1. The receptor was derived from a man in his 60s with acute or convalescent COVID-19. The sequenced material came from peripheral blood. The CDR3 bases are TGTGCCAGCAGCGCGGGACAGGGGTCGCAGTACTTC. Residues: CASSAGQGSQYF.